The 24 T cell receptor beta chains presented below share a single source sample, sequenced in a study of naive and memory T cell subsets. Notes on the study in general: Especially in CD8 cells, naive repertoires contained a few larger clonotypes, possibly CD45RA-re-expressing memory cells.

An equimolar mix of two oligonucleotides served as the beta constant-region primer for TRBC1 and TRBC2. Four rounds of PCR amplified the ligated cDNA using nested alpha and beta constant-region primers plus SP2. TCRdb re-called the UMI-ligation and nested PCR reads through MiXCR, storing one row per CDR3 protein. Of under 150,000 distinct CDR3 sequences in the sample, about 20% were seen once. Antigens of these TCRs are unknown. Material for sequencing was naive CD8+ T cells from blood. The receptors here all came from a human donor in good health.

This clonotype has just a few counts. The chain is built from TRBV13 and TRBJ2-2; TRBD2 aligns across 7 bases. This CDR3 region has 17 residues. The V gene's germline CDR1 is PRHDT and CDR2 FYEKMQ (reference sequence). The V segment lost 0 bases and the J segment 1 base; nucleotides outside the gene matches: 5. CDR3 protein: CASSLGSSGMNTGELFF. The CDR3 bases are TGTGCCAGCAGCTTAGGTTCCAGCGGGATGAACACCGGGGAGCTGTTTTTT.

V is TRBV9 and J is TRBJ2-7; D is tentatively TRBD1 or TRBD2 (5 bases each). Germline values: CDR1 SGDLS, CDR2 YYNGEE. With 3 bases removed from V and 2 bases from J, the gap between germline ends came to 15 bases. The length of the CDR3 is 15 residues. The CDR3 DNA follows: TGTGCCAGCAGCGAGACACCGGGACGAGCCTACGAGCAGTACTTC. Amino acids: CASSETPGRAYEQYF.

This rearrangement joins TRBV27 to TRBJ2-3; TRBD2 is a possible D gene (5 bases). The CDR3 totals 14 residues. Per germline, CDR1 MNHEY and CDR2 SMNVEV (reference sequence). Between the trimmed V and J ends, which lost 6 bases and 1 base, there was a span of 11 bases. CDR3 sequence reads: CASSSEGGTDTQYF. The CDR3 coding sequence is TGTGCCAGCAGCAGCGAGGGTGGCACAGATACGCAGTATTTT.

V is TRBV9 and J is TRBJ2-7; the D gene is possibly TRBD2 (6 bases). The germline gives CDR1 SGDLS, CDR2 YYNGEE. The V end lost 3 bases, the J end lost 5 bases, and 15 bases lay between the germline ends. The CDR3 has 14 amino acids. The CDR3 bases are TGTGCCAGCAGCGCGGAGGGTGCTCAGGACGAGCAGTACTTC. It is translated as CASSAEGAQDEQYF.

V and J are TRBV20-1 and TRBJ2-1; 16 bases map to TRBD2. The CDR3 extends over 20 amino acids. Germline V CDR1 and CDR2: DFQATT, SNEGSKA (reference sequence). Trimming at V came to 0 bases and at J to 6 bases, leaving 14 bases not matched to a gene. Written as DNA, the CDR3 is TGCAGTGCTAGAGATTTTGTGGTTGGGACTAGCGGGAGGGCCTTCAATGAGCAGTTCTTC. Amino acids: CSARDFVVGTSGRAFNEQFF.

The V gene is TRBV27, the J gene TRBJ2-3, with no clear D. Per the germline V gene, CDR1 is MNHEY and CDR2 is SMNVEV (reference sequence). This CDR3 has 16 amino acids. Trimming removed 0 bases at V and 2 bases at J, with 12 bases between. CDR3 amino acids: CASSLSPFAPTDTQYF. DNA of the CDR3: TGTGCCAGCAGTTTATCCCCCTTTGCCCCCACAGATACGCAGTATTTT.

This clonotype was detected a few times. The chain recombines TRBV13 with TRBJ2-7, with a weak D call TRBD2 (5 bases). Trimming took 3 bases from V and 2 from J, leaving 8 bases between them. The CDR3 contains 13 residues. Germline V gives CDR1 PRHDT, CDR2 FYEKMQ (reference sequence). CDR3 sequence reads: CASSFDGAYEQYF. In DNA form, the CDR3 reads TGTGCCAGCAGCTTTGACGGGGCCTACGAGCAGTACTTC.

This clonotype was observed a few times. V and J are TRBV28 and TRBJ1-1; D possibly corresponds to TRBD1 (6 bases). Per germline, CDR1 MDHEN and CDR2 SYDVKM. V was cut by 5 bases and J by 5 bases, with 21 bases left in between. The CDR3 totals 16 residues. CDR3 loop: CASSAGGGRRRTEAFF. The CDR3 DNA follows: TGTGCCAGCAGTGCTGGGGGCGGACGGAGGAGGACTGAAGCTTTCTTT.

The chain recombines TRBV7-2 with TRBJ2-1, with D tentatively TRBD1 or TRBD2 (6 bases each). Germline assignment: CDR1 SGHTA and CDR2 FQGNSA. The CDR3 loop spans 18 amino acids. V was pared by 3 bases and J by 4 bases, with 22 bases between. The CDR3 nucleotides are TGTGCCAGCAGCTTCGAATGGAGTGGCGGGACACCATACAATGAGCAGTTCTTC. It is translated as CASSFEWSGGTPYNEQFF.

The genes are TRBV12-3 or TRBV12-4 and TRBJ1-5; 8 bases fit TRBD1. The trim removed 4 bases at V and 5 bases at J, leaving 1 base unmatched. The CDR3 is 13 amino acids. CDR3 DNA sequence: TGTGCCAGCAGTTCGACAGGGGATCAGCCCCAGCATTTT. It translates to CASSSTGDQPQHF.

This clonotype was counted a few times. J is TRBJ2-1 and V is TRBV12-3 or TRBV12-4, with 13 positions matching TRBD2. This CDR3 spans 16 amino acids. J lost 7 bases, V lost 4 bases, and 7 bases had no gene match. CDR3 sequence reads: CASSSTSGRAMNEQFF. DNA of the CDR3: TGTGCCAGCAGTTCCACTAGCGGGAGGGCTATGAATGAGCAGTTCTTC.

This clonotype appeared a few times. This chain uses TRBV3-1 with TRBJ1-1; unclear D gene. CDR3 size: 14 residues. Trimming stripped 2 bases from V and 1 base from J, with 8 bases between. CDR1 and CDR2 (germline): LGHDT, YNNKEL (reference sequence). The CDR3 protein is CASSQTGRNTEAFF. Written as DNA, the CDR3 is TGTGCCAGCAGCCAAACCGGGAGGAACACTGAAGCTTTCTTT. Based on the CDR3 plus reference TRBV3-1 and TRBJ1-1, the full variable domain is DTAVSQTPKYLVTQMGNDKSIKCEQNLGHDTMYWYKQDSKKFLKIMFSYNNKELIINETVPNRFSPKSPDKAHLNLHINSLELGDSAVYFCASSQTGRNTEAFFGQGTRLTVV.

V is TRBV27 and J is TRBJ2-1; D is perhaps TRBD2 (5 bases). Trimming shortened V by 3 bases and J by 0 bases, and 12 bases separated the two germline ends. The CDR3 is 16 amino acids. CDR1 MNHEY and CDR2 SMNVEV come from the germline V gene (reference sequence). The CDR3 DNA reads as TGTGCCAGCAGTTTTGAGACCAGCGGCTCCTACAATGAGCAGTTCTTC. It codes for CASSFETSGSYNEQFF.

The chain couples TRBV28 to TRBJ2-7; TRBD1 agrees at 10 bases. The germline CDR1 and CDR2 sequences are MDHEN and SYDVKM. CDR3 length: 14 residues. V was clipped by 6 bases and J by 7 bases; unmatched bases: 9. CDR3 DNA sequence: TGTGCCAGCAGCCTAGGGACAGGGGCCCTGGAGCAGTACTTC. Residues: CASSLGTGALEQYF. Together with reference TRBV28 and TRBJ2-7, the CDR3 gives the full variable domain: DVKVTQSSRYLVKRTGEKVFLECVQDMDHENMFWYRQDPGLGLRLIYFSYDVKMKEKGDIPEGYSVSREKKERFSLILESASTNQTSMYLCASSLGTGALEQYFGPGTRLTVT.

The chain has TRBV6-5 and TRBJ1-1; D unclear. Germline-derived CDR1 and CDR2 are MNHEY and SVGAGI. The CDR3 loop spans 13 amino acids. V was shortened by 0 bases and J by 3 bases, with 5 bases between the two germline ends. DNA for the CDR3: TGTGCCAGCAGTTACTCTTCTGACACTGAAGCTTTCTTT. Amino acid sequence: CASSYSSDTEAFF.

The rearrangement links TRBV27 to TRBJ1-2; a weak D match, TRBD1 (5 bases). The ends were cut back, 4 bases at V and 4 bases at J, with 13 bases in the middle. The V gene's germline CDR1 is MNHEY and CDR2 SMNVEV (reference sequence). CDR3 length: 14 residues. CDR3: CASSSLDTAYGYTF. The CDR3 nucleotides are TGTGCCAGCAGTTCCCTGGACACAGCCTATGGCTACACCTTC.

This clonotype was observed many times. V gene TRBV12-3 or TRBV12-4 combines with J gene TRBJ1-5; D possibly corresponds to TRBD1 (5 bases). CDR3 size: 14 residues. V lost 6 bases to trimming and J lost 2 bases, with 11 bases between them. CDR3 coding DNA: TGTGCCAGCAGCCCAGGGAGGGGCAATCAGCCCCAGCATTTT. It encodes CASSPGRGNQPQHF.

This clonotype was seen a few times. The chain employs TRBV6-5 and TRBJ2-7; the D gene could be TRBD1 or TRBD2 (6 bases each). The ends were cut back, 0 bases at V and 0 bases at J, with 15 bases in the middle. This CDR3 is built from 17 residues. Germline V gene sequence: CDR1 MNHEY, CDR2 SVGAGI. CDR3 coding DNA: TGTGCCAGCAGTTACTCCTGGGGGGCGGAACTCTCCTACGAGCAGTACTTC. The encoded protein is CASSYSWGAELSYEQYF.

This chain links TRBV6-5 with TRBJ2-1; D is possibly TRBD2 (6 bases). V was pared by 7 bases and J by 0 bases, with 16 bases between. Germline CDR1 is MNHEY and CDR2 is SVGAGI. This CDR3 has 16 amino acids. The CDR3 is CASTPGDGSSYNEQFF. In DNA form, the CDR3 reads TGTGCCAGCACACCTGGAGACGGGAGCTCCTACAATGAGCAGTTCTTC.

This chain joins TRBV20-1 and TRBJ2-7; no firm D call. The V end was cut by 0 bases, the J end by 9 bases, with 24 bases between. CDR1 is DFQATT and CDR2 is SNEGSKA in the germline V gene (reference sequence). There are 16 residues in the CDR3. The CDR3 is CSARDFEGYAFGVQYF. In DNA, the CDR3 is TGCAGTGCTAGAGATTTTGAAGGATATGCCTTTGGGGTGCAGTACTTC.

The V call is TRBV11-2, the J call TRBJ1-1, with D unclear. The CDR3 has 13 amino acids. The V and J ends lost 1 base and 0 bases respectively, with 3 bases between them. From germline, CDR1 is SGHAT and CDR2 FQNNGV. The CDR3 here is CASSLGVNTEAFF. The CDR3 DNA reads as TGTGCCAGCAGCTTAGGTGTGAACACTGAAGCTTTCTTT.

The genes are TRBV20-1 and TRBJ2-1; D not certain. Trimming shortened V by 5 bases and J by 13 bases, and 12 bases separated the two germline ends. CDR3 length: 10 residues. Per germline, CDR1 DFQATT and CDR2 SNEGSKA (reference sequence). The CDR3 bases are TGCAGTGCTTTGGACCGGAGCCAGTTCTTC. Protein product: CSALDRSQFF.

CDR3 protein: CASSFLNAGELFF. The DNA for the CDR3 is TGTGCCAGCAGTTTCCTTAACGCCGGGGAGCTGTTTTTT. The gene calls are TRBV27 and TRBJ2-2; D call uncertain. Between the trimmed V and J ends, which lost 3 bases and 6 bases, there was a span of 8 bases. Germline CDR1 and CDR2: MNHEY and SMNVEV (reference sequence). The CDR3 is made up of 13 amino acids.

The chain couples TRBV14 to TRBJ2-7; perhaps TRBD2 as D (6 bases). V lost 3 bases to trimming and J lost 3 bases, with 12 bases between them. The CDR3 is 14 amino acids. Germline-derived CDR1 and CDR2 are SGHDN and FVKESK. In DNA form, the CDR3 reads TGTGCCAGCAGCCATTACACTAGCTTCTACGAGCAGTACTTC. Protein sequence: CASSHYTSFYEQYF.